These 11 T cell receptor beta chains came from one sample sequenced in a study of cytomegalovirus exposure and HLA in healthy donors. Primers: 60 Vbeta forward and 13 Jbeta reverse. The data were produced by immunoSEQ multiplex PCR, yet TCRdb's version contains in-frame clones alone and is incomplete. The sample has 130,000 or so clones, about four fifths seen once; the top ten hold 5% to 6%. Source material: PBMCs. The receptors come from a young man in good health and CMV-seronegative.

This chain links TRBV11-3 with TRBJ2-5; TRBD2 aligns across 7 bases. The CDR3 totals 14 residues. The V gene end was trimmed by 1 base and the J gene end by 2 bases; junction bases not matched to a gene: 1. Germline CDR1 SGHNT, CDR2 YENEEA. CDR3 region: CASSLAAGQETQYF. The CDR3 bases are TGTGCCAGCAGCTTAGCAGCGGGACAAGAGACCCAGTACTTC.

The table lists this clone with a count of one. This sequence joins TRBV19 and TRBJ2-7; 7 bases map to TRBD1. After removal of 4 bases from V and 4 bases from J, the junction contained 4 bases not matched to a gene. This CDR3 has 13 amino acids. Germline V gene sequence: CDR1 LNHDA, CDR2 SQIVND (reference sequence). CDR3 nucleotides: TGTGCCAGTAGTAGCCAGGGGGAGTACGAGCAGTACTTC. Translating gives CASSSQGEYEQYF.

The chain links TRBV14 to TRBJ2-1; 7 nucleotides agree with TRBD1. Looked up from germline, CDR1 is SGHDN and CDR2 is FVKESK. The CDR3 runs to 15 residues. Germline trimming cut 2 bases from V and 3 bases from J; bases unmatched to any gene: 4. DNA for the CDR3: TGTGCCAGCAGCCAACTCCGGGACAGCTACAATGAGCAGTTCTTC. Amino acid sequence: CASSQLRDSYNEQFF.

The chain joins TRBV4-3 to TRBJ2-5; 9 nucleotides align to TRBD1. Germline V gives CDR1 LGHNA, CDR2 YSLEER. With 6 bases clipped from V and 1 base from J, the junction kept 3 bases outside the gene matches. The CDR3 spans 14 residues. The CDR3 nucleotides are TGCGCCAGCAGTAAGGGACAGGGCCAAGAGACCCAGTACTTC. This gives the protein CASSKGQGQETQYF.

This chain joins TRBV18 and TRBJ2-6; TRBD1 matches 8 bases. V was clipped by 6 bases and J by 0 bases; unmatched bases: 10. The CDR3 totals 18 residues. CDR1 and CDR2 from the germline V gene are KGHSH and LQKENI. CDR3 protein: CASSTLGTGNSGANVLTF. The CDR3 DNA is TGTGCCAGCTCCACCCTTGGGACAGGTAACTCTGGGGCCAACGTCCTGACTTTC.

This chain joins TRBV13 and TRBJ2-7; 14 bases align to TRBD2. Germline V gene data show CDR1 as PRHDT and CDR2 as FYEKMQ (reference sequence). V was clipped by 4 bases and J by 3 bases; unmatched bases: 2. The CDR3 covers 15 residues. In DNA, the CDR3 is TGTGCCAGCAGCTCGGGGACTAGCGGGAGCTACGAGCAGTACTTC. This gives the protein CASSSGTSGSYEQYF.

This sequence joins TRBV5-1 and TRBJ2-1, with TRBD2 as a possible D gene (5 bases). Trimming took off 0 bases at V and 0 bases at J, with 7 bases between the two ends. CDR1 is SGHRS and CDR2 is YFSETQ in the germline V gene. The CDR3 runs 15 residues. In nucleotides, the CDR3 is TGCGCCAGCAGCTTGGAGCGGTACTCCTACAATGAGCAGTTCTTC. It yields the protein CASSLERYSYNEQFF.

This chain connects TRBV4-2 to TRBJ2-1, with 11 bases matching TRBD2. This CDR3 contains 17 residues. The V gene end was trimmed by 3 bases and the J gene end by 4 bases; junction bases not matched to a gene: 8. CDR1 and CDR2 (germline): LGHNA, YNFKEQ. In DNA, the CDR3 is TGTGCCAGCAGCCAGGGTACTAGCGGGGGATCATACAATGAGCAGTTCTTC. Amino acids: CASSQGTSGGSYNEQFF.

The genes are TRBV19 and TRBJ2-5; D is possibly TRBD2 (7 bases). The CDR3 totals 15 residues. CDR1 is LNHDA, CDR2 SQIVND, per germline (reference sequence). The ends were cut back, 4 bases at V and 0 bases at J, with 12 bases in the middle. The CDR3 sequence is CASSTAGAYQETQYF. In DNA, the CDR3 is TGTGCCAGTAGTACCGCGGGGGCCTACCAAGAGACCCAGTACTTC.

This chain links TRBV9 with TRBJ2-2; no clear D gene. Trimming removed 3 bases at V and 4 bases at J, with 13 bases between. CDR3 size: 15 residues. Germline values: CDR1 SGDLS, CDR2 YYNGEE. The CDR3 sequence is CASSATVPVTGELFF. The CDR3 nucleotides are TGTGCCAGCAGCGCTACTGTCCCGGTCACCGGGGAGCTGTTTTTT.

The rearrangement uses TRBV10-3 and TRBJ2-5; the D is unclear. The V and J ends lost 6 bases and 2 bases respectively, with 4 bases between them. The CDR3 is made up of 11 amino acids. In germline, CDR1 is ENHRY, CDR2 SYGVKD. CDR3 in DNA: TGTGCCATCAGCCAACAAGAGACCCAGTACTTC. It yields the protein CAISQQETQYF.